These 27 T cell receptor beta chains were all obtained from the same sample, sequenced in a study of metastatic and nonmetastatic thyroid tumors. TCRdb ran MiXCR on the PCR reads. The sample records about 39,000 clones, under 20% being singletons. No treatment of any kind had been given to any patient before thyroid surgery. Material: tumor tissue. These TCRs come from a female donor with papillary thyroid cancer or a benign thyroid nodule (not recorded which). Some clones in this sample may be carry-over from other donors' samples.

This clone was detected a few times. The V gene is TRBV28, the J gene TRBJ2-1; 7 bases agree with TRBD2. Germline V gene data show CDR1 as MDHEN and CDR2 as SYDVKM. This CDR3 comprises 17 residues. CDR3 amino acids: CSISFGGVGYVYNEQFF. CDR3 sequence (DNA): TGTTCCATCAGTTTTGGGGGGGTTGGTTACGTGTACAATGAGCAGTTCTTC.

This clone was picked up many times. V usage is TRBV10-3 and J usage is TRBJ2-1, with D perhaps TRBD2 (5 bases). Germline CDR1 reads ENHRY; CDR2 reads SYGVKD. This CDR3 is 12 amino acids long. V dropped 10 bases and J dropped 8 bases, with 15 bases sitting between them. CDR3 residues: CASGHGDDEQFF. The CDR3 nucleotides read TGTGCCAGCGGTCACGGGGATGATGAGCAGTTCTTC.

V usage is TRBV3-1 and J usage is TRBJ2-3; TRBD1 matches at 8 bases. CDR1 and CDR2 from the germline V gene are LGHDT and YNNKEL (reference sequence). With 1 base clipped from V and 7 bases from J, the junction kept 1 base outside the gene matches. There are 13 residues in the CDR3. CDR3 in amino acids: CASSQGTGNTQYF. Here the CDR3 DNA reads TGTGCCAGCAGCCAAGGGACAGGGAATACGCAGTATTTT.

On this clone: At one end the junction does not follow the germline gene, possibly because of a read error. The CDR3 nucleotides are TGTGGCAGCAGCGCCCAAGAAGGCTATGGATACACCTTC. Translated, it gives CGSSAQEGYGYTF. The rearrangement links TRBV7-9 to TRBJ1-2, with unresolved D. This CDR3 comprises 13 residues. The germline gives CDR1 SEHNR, CDR2 FQNEAQ (reference sequence).

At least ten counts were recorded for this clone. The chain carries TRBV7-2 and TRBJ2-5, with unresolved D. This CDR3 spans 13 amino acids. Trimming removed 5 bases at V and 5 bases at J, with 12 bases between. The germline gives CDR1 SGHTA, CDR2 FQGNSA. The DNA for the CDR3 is TGTGCCAGCAGCGCCCGTATGAGGGAGACCCAGTACTTC. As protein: CASSARMRETQYF.

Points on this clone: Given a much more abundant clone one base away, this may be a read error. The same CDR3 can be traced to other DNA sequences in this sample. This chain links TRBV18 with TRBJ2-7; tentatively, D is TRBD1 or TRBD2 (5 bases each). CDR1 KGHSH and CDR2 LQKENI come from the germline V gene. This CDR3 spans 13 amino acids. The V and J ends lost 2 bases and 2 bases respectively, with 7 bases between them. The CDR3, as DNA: TGTGCCAGCTCACCAGGGACGACCTACGAGCAGTACTTC. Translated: CASSPGTTYEQYF.

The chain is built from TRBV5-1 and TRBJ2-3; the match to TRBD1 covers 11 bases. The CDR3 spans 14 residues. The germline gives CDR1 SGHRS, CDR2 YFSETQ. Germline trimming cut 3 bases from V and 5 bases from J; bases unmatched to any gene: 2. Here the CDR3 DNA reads TGCGCCAGCAGCTCAGGGACAGGGGGAGATACGCAGTATTTT. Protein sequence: CASSSGTGGDTQYF. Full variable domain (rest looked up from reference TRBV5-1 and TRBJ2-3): KAGVTQTPRYLIKTRGQQVTLSCSPISGHRSVSWYQQTPGQGLQFLFEYFSETQRNKGNFPGRFSGRQFSNSRSEMNVSTLELGDSALYLCASSSGTGGDTQYFGPGTRLTVL.

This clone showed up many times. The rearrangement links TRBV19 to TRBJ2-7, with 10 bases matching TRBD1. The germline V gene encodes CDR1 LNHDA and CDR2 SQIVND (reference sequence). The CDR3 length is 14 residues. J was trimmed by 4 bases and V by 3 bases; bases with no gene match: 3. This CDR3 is CASSMGQGIYEQYF. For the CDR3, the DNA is TGTGCCAGTAGTATGGGACAGGGGATATACGAGCAGTACTTC.

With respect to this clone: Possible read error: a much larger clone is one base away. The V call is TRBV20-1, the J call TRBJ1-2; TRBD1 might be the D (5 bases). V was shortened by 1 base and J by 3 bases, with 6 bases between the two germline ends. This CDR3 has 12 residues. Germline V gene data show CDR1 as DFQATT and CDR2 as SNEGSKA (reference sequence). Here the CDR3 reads CSARGGDYGYTF. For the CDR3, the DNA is TGCAGTGCTAGAGGAGGGGACTATGGCTACACCTTC.

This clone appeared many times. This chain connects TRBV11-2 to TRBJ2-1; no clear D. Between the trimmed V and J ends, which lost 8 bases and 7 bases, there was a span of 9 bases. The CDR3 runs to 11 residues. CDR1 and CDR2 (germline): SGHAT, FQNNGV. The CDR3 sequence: CASLQSNEQFF. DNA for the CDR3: TGTGCCAGCCTACAGTCGAATGAGCAGTTCTTC.

CDR3 protein: CAWSGRGGTGELFF. CDR3 bases: TGTGCCTGGAGTGGTAGGGGGGGGACCGGGGAGCTGTTTTTT. The chain uses TRBV30 and TRBJ2-2, with D possibly matching TRBD2 (7 bases). Trimming left V 1 base short and J 5 bases short, with 11 bases between. The CDR3 consists of 14 residues. CDR1 and CDR2 (germline): GTSNPN, SVGIG (reference sequence).

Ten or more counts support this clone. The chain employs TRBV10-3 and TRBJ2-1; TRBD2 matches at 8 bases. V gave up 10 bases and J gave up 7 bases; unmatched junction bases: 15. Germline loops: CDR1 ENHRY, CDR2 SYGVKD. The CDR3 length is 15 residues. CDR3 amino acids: CATLGPGRAGNEQFF. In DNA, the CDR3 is TGTGCCACCCTTGGGCCCGGGAGGGCCGGGAATGAGCAGTTCTTC.

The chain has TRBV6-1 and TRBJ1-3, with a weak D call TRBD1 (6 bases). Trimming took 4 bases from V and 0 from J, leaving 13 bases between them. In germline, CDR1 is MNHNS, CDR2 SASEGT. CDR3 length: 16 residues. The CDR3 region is CASSAAVRGSGNTIYF. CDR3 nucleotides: TGTGCCAGCAGTGCGGCCGTCAGGGGCTCTGGAAACACCATATATTTT.

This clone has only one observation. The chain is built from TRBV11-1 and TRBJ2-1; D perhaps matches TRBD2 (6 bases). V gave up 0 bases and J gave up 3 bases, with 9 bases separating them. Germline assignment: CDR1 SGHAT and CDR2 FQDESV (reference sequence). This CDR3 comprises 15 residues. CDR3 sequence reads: CASSLAAGLYNEQFF. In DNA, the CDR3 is TGTGCCAGCAGCTTAGCGGCGGGGCTCTACAATGAGCAGTTCTTC.

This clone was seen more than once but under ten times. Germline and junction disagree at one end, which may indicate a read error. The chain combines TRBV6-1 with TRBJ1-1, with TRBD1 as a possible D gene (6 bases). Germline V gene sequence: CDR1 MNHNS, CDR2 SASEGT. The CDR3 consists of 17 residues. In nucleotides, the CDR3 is TGTGCCAGCCTAAAAGGGGGGCAGCTAGTATTGAACACTGAGGCTTTCTTT. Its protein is CASLKGGQLVLNTEAFF.

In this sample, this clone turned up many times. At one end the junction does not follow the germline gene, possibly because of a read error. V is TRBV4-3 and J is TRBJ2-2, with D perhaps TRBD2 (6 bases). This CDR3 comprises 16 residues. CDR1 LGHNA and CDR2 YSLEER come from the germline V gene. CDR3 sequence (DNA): TGCGCCAGCAGCCAAGATAGGAGGGGAGCCACCGGGAAGCTGTTTTTT. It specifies CASSQDRRGATGKLFF.

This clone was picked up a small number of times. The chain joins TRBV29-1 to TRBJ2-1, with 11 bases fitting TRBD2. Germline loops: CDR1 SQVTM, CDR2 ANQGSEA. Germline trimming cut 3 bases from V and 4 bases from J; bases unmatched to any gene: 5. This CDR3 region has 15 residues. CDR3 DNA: TGCAGCGTTGAGCCTAGCGGGAGGCCTTACAATGAGCAGTTCTTC. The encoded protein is CSVEPSGRPYNEQFF.

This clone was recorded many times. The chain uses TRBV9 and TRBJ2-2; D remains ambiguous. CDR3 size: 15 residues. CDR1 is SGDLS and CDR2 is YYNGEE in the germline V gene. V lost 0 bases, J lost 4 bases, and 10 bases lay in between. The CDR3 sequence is CASSVGRIPTGELFF. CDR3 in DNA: TGTGCCAGCAGCGTAGGACGGATACCCACCGGGGAGCTGTTTTTT.

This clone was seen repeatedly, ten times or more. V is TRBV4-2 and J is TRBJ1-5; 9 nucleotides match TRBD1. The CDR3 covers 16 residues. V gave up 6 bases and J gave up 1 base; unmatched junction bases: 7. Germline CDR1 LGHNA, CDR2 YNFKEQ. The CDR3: CASSLTGGGSNQPQHF. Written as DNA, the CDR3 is TGTGCCAGCAGTCTCACAGGGGGCGGGAGCAATCAGCCCCAGCATTTT.

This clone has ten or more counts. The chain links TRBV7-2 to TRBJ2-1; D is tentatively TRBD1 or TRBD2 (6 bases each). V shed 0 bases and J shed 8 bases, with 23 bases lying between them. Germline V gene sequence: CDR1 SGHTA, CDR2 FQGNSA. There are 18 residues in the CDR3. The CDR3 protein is CASSLAVERGRRGYEQFF. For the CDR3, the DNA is TGTGCCAGCAGCTTAGCGGTAGAACGGGGGCGGCGTGGTTATGAGCAGTTCTTC.

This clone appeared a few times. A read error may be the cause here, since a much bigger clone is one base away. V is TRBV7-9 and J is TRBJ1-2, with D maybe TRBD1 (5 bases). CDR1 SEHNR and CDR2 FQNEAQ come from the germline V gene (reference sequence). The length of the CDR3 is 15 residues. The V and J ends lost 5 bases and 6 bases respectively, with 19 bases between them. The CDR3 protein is CASSPASRGDHGYTF. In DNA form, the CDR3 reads TGTGCCAGCAGCCCCGCGTCGCGGGGCGACCATGGCTACACCTTC.

CDR3 sequence (DNA): TGTGCCAGCAGCTTCGACGGAAGCGAGCAGTACTTC. Its protein is CASSFDGSEQYF. V and J are TRBV7-8 and TRBJ2-7; no clear D. Germline values: CDR1 SGHVS, CDR2 FQNEAQ. This CDR3 has 12 amino acids. The V and J ends lost 3 bases and 6 bases respectively, with 9 bases between them.

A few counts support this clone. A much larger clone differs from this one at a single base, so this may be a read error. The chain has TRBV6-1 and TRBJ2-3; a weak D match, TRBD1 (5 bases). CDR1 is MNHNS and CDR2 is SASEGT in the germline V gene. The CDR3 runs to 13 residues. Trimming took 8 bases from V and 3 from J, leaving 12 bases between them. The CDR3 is CASLSRDTDTQYF. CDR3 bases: TGTGCCAGCCTAAGCAGGGATACAGATACGCAGTATTTT.

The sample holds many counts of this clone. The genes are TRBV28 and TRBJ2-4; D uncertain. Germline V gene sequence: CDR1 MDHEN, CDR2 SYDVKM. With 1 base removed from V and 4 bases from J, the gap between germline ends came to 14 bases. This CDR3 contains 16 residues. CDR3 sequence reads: CASSLYRPQTKNIQYF. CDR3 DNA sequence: TGTGCCAGCAGTTTATACCGGCCTCAGACTAAAAACATTCAGTACTTC. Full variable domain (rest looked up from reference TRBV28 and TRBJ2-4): DVKVTQSSRYLVKRTGEKVFLECVQDMDHENMFWYRQDPGLGLRLIYFSYDVKMKEKGDIPEGYSVSREKKERFSLILESASTNQTSMYLCASSLYRPQTKNIQYFGAGTRLSVL.

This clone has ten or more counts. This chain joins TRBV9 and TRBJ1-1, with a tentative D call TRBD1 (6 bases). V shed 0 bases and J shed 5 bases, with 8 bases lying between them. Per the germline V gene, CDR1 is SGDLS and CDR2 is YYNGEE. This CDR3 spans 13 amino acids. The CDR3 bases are TGTGCCAGCAGCGTAGTCACAGGGACTGAAGCTTTCTTT. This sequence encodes CASSVVTGTEAFF.

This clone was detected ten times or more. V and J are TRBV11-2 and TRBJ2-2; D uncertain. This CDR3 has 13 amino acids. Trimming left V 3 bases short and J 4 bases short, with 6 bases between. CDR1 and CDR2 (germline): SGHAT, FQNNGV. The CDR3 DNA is TGTGCCAGCAGCTTTTACACCACCGGGGAGCTGTTTTTT. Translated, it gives CASSFYTTGELFF.

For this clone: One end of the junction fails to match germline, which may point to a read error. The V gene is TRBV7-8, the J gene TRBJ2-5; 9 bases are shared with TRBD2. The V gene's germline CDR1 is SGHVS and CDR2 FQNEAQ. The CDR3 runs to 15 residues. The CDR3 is CASTWCGGDQDTQYF. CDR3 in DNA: TGTGCCAGCACCTGGTGCGGGGGGGATCAAGATACCCAGTACTTC.